Below, 30 T cell receptor beta chains from the same sample are listed, as sequenced in a study of cytomegalovirus exposure and HLA in healthy donors. Researchers ran the PCR with 60 Vbeta and 13 Jbeta primers. Libraries were prepared by immunoSEQ multiplex PCR; TCRdb keeps only in-frame clonotypes and omits some of them. The table has about 260,000 clones, 84% seen once. Specimen: PBMCs. The receptors were sampled from a woman aged 40 to 50 in good health and CMV-seropositive.

The J gene is TRBJ2-5, the V gene TRBV28, with 13 bases aligning to TRBD2. V gave up 5 bases and J gave up 0 bases; unmatched junction bases: 6. The V gene's germline CDR1 is MDHEN and CDR2 SYDVKM. CDR3 length: 17 amino acids. The CDR3 sequence is CASSPFGLAGDQETQYF. In DNA, the CDR3 is TGTGCCAGCAGTCCTTTCGGACTAGCGGGGGACCAAGAGACCCAGTACTTC.

This chain uses TRBV19 with TRBJ1-2, with D unresolved. V was cut by 11 bases and J by 1 base, with 8 bases left in between. This CDR3 spans 11 amino acids. Per germline, CDR1 LNHDA and CDR2 SQIVND (reference sequence). Written as DNA, the CDR3 is TGTGCCTCCCGGGTTAACTATGGCTACACCTTC. The encoded protein is CASRVNYGYTF.

This clone has only one observation. V usage is TRBV27 and J usage is TRBJ2-1; 11 positions agree with TRBD2. With V trimmed by 6 bases and J by 0 bases, 1 base remained unmatched. The CDR3 covers 15 residues. CDR1 is MNHEY and CDR2 is SMNVEV in the germline V gene (reference sequence). CDR3 DNA sequence: TGTGCCAGCAGCACTAGCGGGAGCTCCTACAATGAGCAGTTCTTC. Its protein product is CASSTSGSSYNEQFF.

The gene calls are TRBV5-1 and TRBJ2-1; TRBD2 aligns across 13 bases. This CDR3 has 15 amino acids. Trimming removed 2 bases from V and 9 bases from J; junction bases left unmatched: 5. The germline CDR1 and CDR2 sequences are SGHRS and YFSETQ. CDR3 bases: TGCGCCAGCAGCTTACTAGCGGGAGGGTCCATTGAGCAGTTCTTC. Its protein product is CASSLLAGGSIEQFF.

The chain joins TRBV19 to TRBJ1-1, with D unresolved. Germline V lookup: CDR1 LNHDA, CDR2 SQIVND (reference sequence). The V and J ends lost 7 bases and 1 base respectively, with 19 bases between them. The CDR3 is 16 residues long. DNA of the CDR3: TGTGCCAGTACGGTCGGGGAATATGGCCGGAACACTGAAGCTTTCTTT. Its protein product is CASTVGEYGRNTEAFF.

The V call is TRBV25-1, the J call TRBJ1-1, with D hard to call. V was shortened by 2 bases and J by 5 bases, with 15 bases between the two germline ends. Germline CDR1 MGHDK, CDR2 SYGVNS. The CDR3 extends over 15 amino acids. CDR3 sequence reads: CASSEVGQVETEAFF. The CDR3 DNA follows: TGTGCCAGCAGTGAAGTTGGCCAGGTAGAGACTGAAGCTTTCTTT.

V usage is TRBV27 and J usage is TRBJ2-7; a possible D gene is TRBD1 (6 bases). V gave up 5 bases and J gave up 5 bases, with 13 bases separating them. There are 13 residues in the CDR3. The germline CDR1 and CDR2 sequences are MNHEY and SMNVEV (reference sequence). CDR3 nucleotide sequence: TGTGCCAGCAGTGATACAGGGCGCGACGAGCAGTACTTC. Translating gives CASSDTGRDEQYF.

This chain connects TRBV2 to TRBJ2-2, with TRBD2 matching over 9 bases. The length of the CDR3 is 14 residues. V lost 7 bases to trimming and J lost 8 bases; unmatched junction nucleotides: 8. The germline V gene encodes CDR1 SNHLY and CDR2 FYNNEI. DNA for the CDR3: TGTGCCAGCACGGGACTAGCCGACGGGGGGGAGCTGTTTTTT. Translated, it gives CASTGLADGGELFF.

The chain uses TRBV9 and TRBJ2-2; 9 nucleotides match TRBD2. Germline lookup yields CDR1 SGDLS and CDR2 YYNGEE. The CDR3 is 15 residues long. J was trimmed by 6 bases and V by 4 bases; bases with no gene match: 7. For the CDR3, the DNA is TGTGCCAGCAGCAATAGCGGGAGTGGGGCCGGGGAGCTGTTTTTT. It encodes CASSNSGSGAGELFF.

The rearrangement joins TRBV4-1 to TRBJ2-1, with D maybe TRBD2 (6 bases). The CDR3 is made up of 15 amino acids. V lost 5 bases and J lost 8, with 19 bases in between. The germline V gene has CDR1 MGHRA and CDR2 YSYEKL. The CDR3 nucleotides are TGCGCCAGCAGCGAGGACCGGAGGGCCAACGATGAGCAGTTCTTC. Translated, it gives CASSEDRRANDEQFF.

The V gene is TRBV27, the J gene TRBJ2-7; 9 bases match TRBD1. The CDR3 runs 15 residues. J gave up 1 base and V 1 base, and 2 bases lay outside the gene matches. Per germline, CDR1 MNHEY and CDR2 SMNVEV (reference sequence). The CDR3 DNA reads as TGTGCCAGCAGTTTATGGGACAGGGTGTCCTACGAGCAGTACTTC. This translates into CASSLWDRVSYEQYF.

V is TRBV28 and J is TRBJ1-4, with D uncertain. The V and J ends lost 5 bases and 5 bases respectively, with 9 bases between them. This CDR3 has 13 amino acids. CDR1 MDHEN and CDR2 SYDVKM come from the germline V gene. The CDR3 coding sequence is TGTGCCAGCAGTCTAGACCCCAATGAAAAACTGTTTTTT. As protein: CASSLDPNEKLFF.

This clone was recorded a few times. The chain uses TRBV27 and TRBJ2-7, with 9 bases matching TRBD1. J lost 2 bases, V lost 6 bases, and 5 bases had no gene match. The CDR3 is made up of 14 amino acids. Germline V gene sequence: CDR1 MNHEY, CDR2 SMNVEV (reference sequence). CDR3 nucleotides: TGTGCCAGCAGACCGGGACAGGGAGCCTACGAGCAGTACTTC. Amino acid sequence: CASRPGQGAYEQYF.

CDR3 loop: CASSAAGGSYEQYF. The CDR3 DNA follows: TGTGCCAGCTCAGCGGCAGGGGGCTCCTACGAGCAGTACTTC. The V gene is TRBV18, the J gene TRBJ2-7; TRBD1 agrees at 7 bases. The germline V gene has CDR1 KGHSH and CDR2 LQKENI. This CDR3 region has 14 residues. The V gene end was trimmed by 5 bases and the J gene end by 0 bases; junction bases not matched to a gene: 4.

V usage is TRBV19 and J usage is TRBJ2-7; D is perhaps TRBD1 (6 bases). V was shortened by 5 bases and J by 3 bases, with 20 bases between the two germline ends. This CDR3 is built from 16 residues. The germline gives CDR1 LNHDA, CDR2 SQIVND (reference sequence). CDR3 residues: CASSDSVARGDYEQYF. The CDR3 nucleotides read TGTGCCAGTAGTGATTCGGTGGCCAGGGGTGACTACGAGCAGTACTTC.

J is TRBJ1-2 and V is TRBV7-6, with D possibly TRBD1 on 5 matching bases. The CDR3 runs 15 residues. V was trimmed by 5 bases and J by 4 bases, leaving 17 bases between them. Per the germline V gene, CDR1 is SGHVS and CDR2 is FNYEAQ. This CDR3 reads CASSDSLSSPYGYTF. CDR3 DNA: TGTGCCAGCAGCGACAGCCTTTCAAGCCCCTATGGCTACACCTTC.

This rearrangement joins TRBV4-2 to TRBJ2-1; TRBD2 matches at 7 bases. Germline V gene lookup returns CDR1 LGHNA and CDR2 YNFKEQ. J was trimmed by 8 bases and V by 1 base; bases with no gene match: 11. The CDR3 runs 16 residues. CDR3 DNA: TGTGCCAGCAGCCAAGTGGGAGGGAGGACGGCGGATGAGCAGTTCTTC. Translation gives CASSQVGGRTADEQFF.

This chain links TRBV21-1 with TRBJ2-1; the D call of TRBD2 is as the table states it, not checked on the DNA. TRBV21-1 is a listed pseudogene. The CDR3 loop spans 20 amino acids. The CDR3 region is CASSKPRGTSGRATHNEQFF. CDR3 DNA sequence: TGTGCCAGCAGCAAGCCAAGGGGGACTAGCGGGAGAGCTACCCACAATGAGCAGTTCTTC.

This clone was observed a few times. The genes are TRBV5-8 and TRBJ2-2; D gene unclear. Trimming shortened V by 0 bases and J by 4 bases, and 10 bases separated the two germline ends. There are 15 residues in the CDR3. Germline lookup yields CDR1 SGHTS and CDR2 YDEGEE. CDR3 nucleotide sequence: TGTGCCAGCAGCTTGGGCCGGGTGACCACCGGGGAGCTGTTTTTT. Translation gives CASSLGRVTTGELFF.

The DNA of the CDR3 is TGTGCCAGCAGCACTAGCGGCTACAATGAGCAGTTCTTC. The encoded protein is CASSTSGYNEQFF. V usage is TRBV27 and J usage is TRBJ2-1; TRBD2 matches 8 bases. The CDR3 covers 13 residues. Losses at the gene ends were 6 bases for V and 3 bases for J; bases not matched to a gene: 1. In germline, CDR1 is MNHEY, CDR2 SMNVEV (reference sequence).

This clone was found a few times. This rearrangement joins TRBV23-1 to TRBJ1-4; 9 positions agree with TRBD1. TRBV23-1 is an ORF, and what it does is uncertain. CDR3 length equals 15 residues. After removal of 2 bases from V and 7 bases from J, the junction contained 5 bases not matched to a gene. For the CDR3, the DNA is TGCGCCAGCAGTCAACCGGGACAGGGAACTGAAAAACTGTTTTTT. As protein: CASSQPGQGTEKLFF.

CDR3 sequence reads: CASSFDGQLSTDTQYF. The CDR3 DNA sequence: TGCGCCAGCAGCTTCGATGGACAGCTTAGCACAGATACGCAGTATTTT. This rearrangement joins TRBV5-1 to TRBJ2-3; tentative D call: TRBD1 (6 bases). Germline lookup yields CDR1 SGHRS and CDR2 YFSETQ. The CDR3 spans 16 residues. V gave up 2 bases and J gave up 0 bases, with 13 bases separating them.

The gene calls are TRBV5-6 and TRBJ2-1, with D unresolved. The V end was cut by 4 bases, the J end by 8 bases, with 16 bases between. Germline values: CDR1 SGHDT, CDR2 YYEEEE. This CDR3 region has 14 residues. In DNA form, the CDR3 reads TGTGCCAGCAGCCTTGAAATTTCTACCGATGAGCAGTTCTTC. Translated: CASSLEISTDEQFF.

The V gene is TRBV30, the J gene TRBJ1-1; no clear D. The V end lost 1 base, the J end lost 1 base, and 4 bases lay between the germline ends. CDR1 is GTSNPN, CDR2 SVGIG, per germline (reference sequence). CDR3 length equals 12 residues. CDR3 region: CAWSDTNTEAFF. DNA for the CDR3: TGTGCCTGGAGTGACACGAACACTGAAGCTTTCTTT.

This chain uses TRBV5-4 with TRBJ2-6, with D perhaps matching TRBD1 (5 bases). CDR3 length: 17 amino acids. Germline V gene lookup returns CDR1 SGHNT and CDR2 YYREEE (reference sequence). V shed 4 bases and J shed 4 bases, with 18 bases lying between them. Here the CDR3 reads CASSTPGTGGGANVLTF. Here the CDR3 DNA reads TGTGCCAGCAGCACCCCCGGCACAGGCGGAGGGGCCAACGTCCTGACTTTC.

This sequence joins TRBV2 and TRBJ2-1; 10 nucleotides line up with TRBD2. CDR3 length: 19 amino acids. The germline V gene has CDR1 SNHLY and CDR2 FYNNEI. V was clipped by 1 base and J by 0 bases; unmatched bases: 9. The CDR3 bases are TGTGCCAGCAGTGAAGAAGCGGGACTAGCGCTCGACTCCTACAATGAGCAGTTCTTC. Translated: CASSEEAGLALDSYNEQFF.

This chain connects TRBV9 to TRBJ2-7; D is possibly TRBD2 (5 bases). The germline CDR1 and CDR2 sequences are SGDLS and YYNGEE. The CDR3 spans 15 residues. Trimming stripped 0 bases from V and 4 bases from J, with 14 bases between. CDR3 protein: CASSVGVGVAYEQYF. The CDR3 DNA reads as TGTGCCAGCAGCGTAGGGGTGGGAGTAGCTTACGAGCAGTACTTC.

The V gene is TRBV7-9, the J gene TRBJ2-5, with a possible D match to TRBD1 (5 bases). The length of the CDR3 is 19 residues. Germline V CDR1 and CDR2: SEHNR, FQNEAQ (reference sequence). V was cut by 2 bases and J by 4 bases, with 26 bases left in between. CDR3 sequence: CASSLRTVGAVLGVETQYF. CDR3 nucleotide sequence: TGTGCCAGCAGCTTAAGAACGGTTGGGGCAGTGCTTGGTGTAGAGACCCAGTACTTC.

V usage is TRBV7-3 and J usage is TRBJ2-3, with TRBD2 identical over 13 bases. The J segment lost 2 bases and the V segment lost 4 bases, leaving 3 bases of the junction unmatched. This CDR3 contains 16 residues. Germline-derived CDR1 and CDR2 are SGHTA and FQGTGA. The chain's CDR3 is CASSSGLAGVTDTQYF. Written as DNA, the CDR3 is TGTGCCAGCAGCTCAGGACTAGCGGGAGTCACAGATACGCAGTATTTT.

This clone was seen just once. The CDR3 here is CASSPSTGGDEYF. As DNA, the CDR3 is TGCGCCAGCAGCCCCTCGACAGGGGGTGATGAGTACTTC. The chain is built from TRBV5-1 and TRBJ2-7; 9 bases are a match to TRBD1. The germline V gene encodes CDR1 SGHRS and CDR2 YFSETQ. J gave up 11 bases and V 4 bases, and 10 bases lay outside the gene matches. The CDR3 covers 13 residues. The full variable domain, with the rest looked up from reference TRBV5-1 and TRBJ2-7, is KAGVTQTPRYLIKTRGQQVTLSCSPISGHRSVSWYQQTPGQGLQFLFEYFSETQRNKGNFPGRFSGRQFSNSRSEMNVSTLELGDSALYLCASSPSTGGDEYFGPGTRLTVT.